This TCR beta chain derives from a study of T-cell reconstitution after alpha-beta-depleted transplantation in children. A few counts support this clonotype. Its antigen is unidentified. Researchers prepared the TCRbeta library using unique molecular identifiers, the study reports. TCRdb reanalysed the PCR reads using MiXCR and keeps one entry per CDR3 protein. Here the sample spans some 440,000 distinct CDR3 sequences, 15% to 20% being singletons. Study conclusions and caveats: T-cell counts and diversity at one year following transplant were attributed mainly to newly produced T cells.

The CDR3 contains 12 residues. Germline loops: CDR1 KGHSH, CDR2 LQKENI. V dropped 4 bases and J dropped 6 bases, with 10 bases sitting between them. The source of this sequence is a boy under two years old who had a stem cell transplant for Wiskott-Aldrich syndrome, so the T cells may come from the graft donor. The chain employs TRBV18 and TRBJ2-7; no clear D. The sample consisted of PBMCs, mostly from graft donor cells, taken 360 days after TCRalphabeta/CD19-depleted stem cell transplant. CDR3 protein: CASSQGGVEQYF. CDR3 DNA: TGTGCCAGCTCACAAGGTGGAGTCGAGCAGTACTTC.